This T cell receptor (beta chain) was obtained from a study of blood T cell repertoires in COVID-19. Study-level information: From T cells, B-cell-depleted T cells, or PBMCs came the material, which was cDNA or gDNA.

The Seattle patients joined while their infection was active and were tracked longitudinally afterward. The CDR3 runs to 16 residues. V lost 3 bases, J lost 2 bases, and 9 bases stayed unmatched. CDR1 SGHRS and CDR2 YFSETQ come from the germline V gene. As originally analysed: Reference gene primer amplification gave nucleated cell count estimates. TCRdb's copy holds only in-frame clones and misses some; the assay was immunoSEQ multiplex PCR. D and trimming come from the DNA, and the V and J calls and clone size come from that table. The sample includes about 340,000 clones, 88% seen only once; the top ten take 6% to 8%. This clone occurred once.

The gene calls are TRBV5-1 and TRBJ2-5, with 8 bases fitting TRBD2. The sequence was obtained from a woman aged 70-85 years with COVID-19, enrolled during active disease. The sequenced material came from peripheral blood. Here the CDR3 reads CASSSSPLAGQETQYF. CDR3 coding DNA: TGCGCCAGCAGCTCCTCCCCCTTAGCGGGGCAAGAGACCCAGTACTTC.